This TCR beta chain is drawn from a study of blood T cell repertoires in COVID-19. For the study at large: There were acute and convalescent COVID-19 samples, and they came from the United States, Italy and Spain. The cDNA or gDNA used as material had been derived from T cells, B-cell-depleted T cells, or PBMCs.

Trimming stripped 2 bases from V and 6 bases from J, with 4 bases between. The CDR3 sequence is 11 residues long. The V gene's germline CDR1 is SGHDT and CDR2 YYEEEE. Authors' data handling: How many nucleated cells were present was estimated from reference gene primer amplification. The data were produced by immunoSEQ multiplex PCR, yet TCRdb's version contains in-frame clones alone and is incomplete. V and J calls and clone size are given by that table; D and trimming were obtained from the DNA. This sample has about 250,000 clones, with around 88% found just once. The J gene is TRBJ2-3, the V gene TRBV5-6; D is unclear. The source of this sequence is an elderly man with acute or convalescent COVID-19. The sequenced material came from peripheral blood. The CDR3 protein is CASSFLDTQYF. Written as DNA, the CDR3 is TGTGCCAGCAGCTTTCTGGATACGCAGTATTTT.